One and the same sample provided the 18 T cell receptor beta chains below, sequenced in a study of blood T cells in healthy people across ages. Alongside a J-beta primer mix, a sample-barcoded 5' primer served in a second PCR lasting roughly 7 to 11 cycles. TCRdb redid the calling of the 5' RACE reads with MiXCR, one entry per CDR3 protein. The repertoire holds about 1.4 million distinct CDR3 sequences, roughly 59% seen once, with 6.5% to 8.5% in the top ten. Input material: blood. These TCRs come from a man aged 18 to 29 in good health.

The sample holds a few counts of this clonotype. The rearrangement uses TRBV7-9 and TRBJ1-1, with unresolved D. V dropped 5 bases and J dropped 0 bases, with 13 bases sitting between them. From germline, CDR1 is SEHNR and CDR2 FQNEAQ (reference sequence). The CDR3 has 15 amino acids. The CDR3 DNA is TGTGCCAGCAGCCTCGACGGGTTAATGAACACTGAAGCTTTCTTT. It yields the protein CASSLDGLMNTEAFF.

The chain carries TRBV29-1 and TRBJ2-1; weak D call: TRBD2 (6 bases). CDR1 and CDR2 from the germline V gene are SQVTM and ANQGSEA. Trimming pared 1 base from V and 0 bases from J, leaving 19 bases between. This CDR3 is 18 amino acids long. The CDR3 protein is CSVEGGVGPGLSYNEQFF. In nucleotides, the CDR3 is TGCAGCGTTGAAGGCGGGGTGGGACCAGGGCTCTCCTACAATGAGCAGTTCTTC.

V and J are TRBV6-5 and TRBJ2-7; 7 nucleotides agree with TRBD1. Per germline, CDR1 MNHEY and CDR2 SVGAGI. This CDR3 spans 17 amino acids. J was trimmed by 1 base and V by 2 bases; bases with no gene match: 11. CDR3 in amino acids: CASSYRENRGRSYEQYF. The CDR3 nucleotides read TGTGCCAGCAGTTACCGCGAAAACAGGGGAAGGTCCTACGAGCAGTACTTC.

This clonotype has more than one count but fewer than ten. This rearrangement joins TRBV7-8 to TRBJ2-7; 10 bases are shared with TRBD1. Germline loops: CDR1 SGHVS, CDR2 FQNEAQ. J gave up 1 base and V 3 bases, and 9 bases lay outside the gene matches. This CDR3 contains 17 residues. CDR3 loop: CASSFPRTGGVSYEQYF. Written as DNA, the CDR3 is TGTGCCAGCAGCTTCCCCAGGACAGGGGGGGTTTCCTACGAGCAGTACTTC.

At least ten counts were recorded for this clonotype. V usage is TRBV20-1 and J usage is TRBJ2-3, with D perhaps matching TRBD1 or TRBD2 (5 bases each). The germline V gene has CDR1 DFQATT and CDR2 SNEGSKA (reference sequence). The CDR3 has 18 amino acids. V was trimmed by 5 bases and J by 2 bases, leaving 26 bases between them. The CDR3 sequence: CSAHSPFLGTAPTDTQYF. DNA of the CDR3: TGCAGTGCTCACTCGCCCTTCCTCGGGACCGCTCCCACAGATACGCAGTATTTT.

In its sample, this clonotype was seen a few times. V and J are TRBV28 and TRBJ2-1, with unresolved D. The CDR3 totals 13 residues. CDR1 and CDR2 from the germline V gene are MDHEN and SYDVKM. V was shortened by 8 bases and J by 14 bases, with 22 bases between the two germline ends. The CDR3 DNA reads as TGTGCCAGCGGGTCGGTCGTTAAGGGAACGAAGTTCTTC. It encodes CASGSVVKGTKFF.

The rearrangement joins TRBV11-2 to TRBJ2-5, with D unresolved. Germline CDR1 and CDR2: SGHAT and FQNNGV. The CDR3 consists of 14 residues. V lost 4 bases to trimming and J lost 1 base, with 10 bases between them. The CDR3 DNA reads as TGTGCCAGCAGCTCATTCGCAAGCCAAGAGACCCAGTACTTC. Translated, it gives CASSSFASQETQYF.

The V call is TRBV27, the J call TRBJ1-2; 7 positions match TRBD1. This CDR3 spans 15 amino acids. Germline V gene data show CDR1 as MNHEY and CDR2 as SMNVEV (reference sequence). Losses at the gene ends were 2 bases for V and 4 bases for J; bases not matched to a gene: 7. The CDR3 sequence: CASSLTVQGSYGYTF. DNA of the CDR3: TGTGCCAGCAGTTTAACAGTACAGGGGAGCTATGGCTACACCTTC.

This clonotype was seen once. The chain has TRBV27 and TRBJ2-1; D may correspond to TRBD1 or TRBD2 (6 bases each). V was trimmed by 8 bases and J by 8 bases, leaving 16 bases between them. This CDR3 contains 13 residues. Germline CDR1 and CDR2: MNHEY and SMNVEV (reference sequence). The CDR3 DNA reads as TGTGCCAGCGGGGGGTTTAGGGGGGATGAGCAGTTCTTC. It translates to CASGGFRGDEQFF.

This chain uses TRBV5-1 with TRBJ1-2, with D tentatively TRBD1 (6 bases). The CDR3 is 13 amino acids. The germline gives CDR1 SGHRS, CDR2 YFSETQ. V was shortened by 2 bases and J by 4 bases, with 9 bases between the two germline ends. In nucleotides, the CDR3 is TGCGCCAGCAGCTTTAAGGGGGGCTATGGCTACACCTTC. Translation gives CASSFKGGYGYTF.

CDR3 nucleotide sequence: TGCGCCAGCAGCTTGACCGGGACAGGGATTCAATACGAGCAGTACTTC. It is translated as CASSLTGTGIQYEQYF. The rearrangement joins TRBV5-1 to TRBJ2-7; 9 bases align to TRBD1. The junction had 9 bases not matched to a gene; V was cut back by 1 base and J by 4 bases. The CDR3 is 16 amino acids. Germline lookup yields CDR1 SGHRS and CDR2 YFSETQ.

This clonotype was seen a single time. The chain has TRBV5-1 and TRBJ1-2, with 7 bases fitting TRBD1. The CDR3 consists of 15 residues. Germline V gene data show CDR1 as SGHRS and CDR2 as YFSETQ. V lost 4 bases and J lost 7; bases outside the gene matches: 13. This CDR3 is CASSPGTVPSFGYTF. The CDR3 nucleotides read TGCGCCAGCAGCCCCGGGACAGTCCCTAGCTTTGGCTACACCTTC.

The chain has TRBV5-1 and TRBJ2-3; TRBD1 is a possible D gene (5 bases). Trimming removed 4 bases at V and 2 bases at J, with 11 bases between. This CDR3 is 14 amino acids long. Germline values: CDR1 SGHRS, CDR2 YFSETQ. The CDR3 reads CASSLRQPTDTQYF. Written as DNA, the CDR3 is TGCGCCAGCAGCCTAAGACAGCCCACAGATACGCAGTATTTT. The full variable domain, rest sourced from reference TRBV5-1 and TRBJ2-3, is KAGVTQTPRYLIKTRGQQVTLSCSPISGHRSVSWYQQTPGQGLQFLFEYFSETQRNKGNFPGRFSGRQFSNSRSEMNVSTLELGDSALYLCASSLRQPTDTQYFGPGTRLTVL.

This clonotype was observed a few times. The CDR3 DNA follows: TGCAGTGCGTCAGGACTAGCGGGGGACTACTCCTACGAGCAGTACTTC. Amino acid sequence: CSASGLAGDYSYEQYF. The chain recombines TRBV20-1 with TRBJ2-7; the match to TRBD2 covers 13 bases. CDR3 length: 16 amino acids. With V trimmed by 6 bases and J by 0 bases, 8 bases remained unmatched. Germline loops: CDR1 DFQATT, CDR2 SNEGSKA (reference sequence).

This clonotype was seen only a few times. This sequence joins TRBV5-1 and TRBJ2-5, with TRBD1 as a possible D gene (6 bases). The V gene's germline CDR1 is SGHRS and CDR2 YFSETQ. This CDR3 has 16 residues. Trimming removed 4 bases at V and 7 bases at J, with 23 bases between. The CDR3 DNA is TGCGCCAGCAGCCTCGTACAGGGAAGGCAACACGGGACCCAGTACTTC. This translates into CASSLVQGRQHGTQYF.

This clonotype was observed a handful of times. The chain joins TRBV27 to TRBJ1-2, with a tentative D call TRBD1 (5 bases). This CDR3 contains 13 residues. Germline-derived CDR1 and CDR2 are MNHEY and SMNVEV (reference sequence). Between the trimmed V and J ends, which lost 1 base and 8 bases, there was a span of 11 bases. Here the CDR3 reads CASSLLGDPGYTF. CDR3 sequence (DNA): TGTGCCAGCAGTTTATTGGGGGATCCCGGCTACACCTTC.

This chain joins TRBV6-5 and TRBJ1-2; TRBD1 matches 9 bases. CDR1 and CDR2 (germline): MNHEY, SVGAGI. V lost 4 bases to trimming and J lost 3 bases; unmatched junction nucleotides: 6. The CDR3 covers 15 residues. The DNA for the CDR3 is TGTGCCAGCAGTTCCCGGGACAGGGAAGACTATGGCTACACCTTC. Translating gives CASSSRDREDYGYTF.

CDR3 bases: TGCGCCAGCAGCTTGGCCTTGGCGGGGGGGCCGGAGGAGACCCAGTACTTC. Protein: CASSLALAGGPEETQYF. The chain employs TRBV5-1 and TRBJ2-5; TRBD2 agrees at 9 bases. There are 17 residues in the CDR3. Per germline, CDR1 SGHRS and CDR2 YFSETQ. The J segment lost 5 bases and the V segment lost 0 bases, leaving 11 bases of the junction unmatched.